Following are 12 T cell receptor beta chains from one sample sequenced in a study of cytomegalovirus exposure and HLA in healthy donors. The data were produced by immunoSEQ multiplex PCR, yet TCRdb's version contains in-frame clones alone and is incomplete. The sample comprises roughly 150,000 clones, over 85% of which are singletons, and under 13% rests with the top ten. Sequencing was done on a sample of PBMCs. The source of these receptors is a woman aged 18-29 years in good health and CMV-seropositive.

This chain links TRBV4-1 with TRBJ2-7; D is ambiguous. Germline V gene lookup returns CDR1 MGHRA and CDR2 YSYEKL. The CDR3 runs 16 residues. The V gene lost 0 bases and the J gene lost 0 bases, with 12 bases spanning the gap. This chain's CDR3 is CASSQELFSSSYEQYF. CDR3 DNA sequence: TGCGCCAGCAGCCAAGAGTTATTTTCTAGCTCCTACGAGCAGTACTTC.

The chain has TRBV19 and TRBJ2-7, with a possible D match to TRBD2 (6 bases). V was clipped by 4 bases and J by 4 bases, with 17 bases between them. Germline assignment: CDR1 LNHDA and CDR2 SQIVND (reference sequence). This CDR3 has 15 residues. CDR3 loop: CASSRLGGPAYEQYF. Here the CDR3 DNA reads TGTGCCAGTAGTAGACTAGGAGGCCCCGCTTACGAGCAGTACTTC. The full variable domain, its missing parts supplied by reference TRBV19 and TRBJ2-7, is DGGITQSPKYLFRKEGQNVTLSCEQNLNHDAMYWYRQDPGQGLRLIYYSQIVNDFQKGDIAEGYSVSREKKESFPLTVTSAQKNPTAFYLCASSRLGGPAYEQYFGPGTRLTVT.

The J gene is TRBJ1-1, the V gene TRBV28; D possibly corresponds to TRBD1 (6 bases). This CDR3 is built from 14 residues. V gave up 5 bases and J gave up 10 bases, with 20 bases separating them. The germline V gene encodes CDR1 MDHEN and CDR2 SYDVKM. The DNA for the CDR3 is TGTGCCAGCAGTCCTCCGACAGGAACCCTTCGAGCTTTCTTT. Translated, it gives CASSPPTGTLRAFF.

The gene calls are TRBV20-1 and TRBJ2-7; D uncertain. The CDR3 covers 9 residues. V lost 6 bases and J lost 5, with 5 bases in between. CDR1 and CDR2 from the germline V gene are DFQATT and SNEGSKA (reference sequence). Here the CDR3 DNA reads TGCAGTGCGAAGCACGAGCAGTACTTC. This gives the protein CSAKHEQYF.

The chain carries TRBV6-6 and TRBJ2-7; 9 nucleotides align to TRBD1. The CDR3 contains 14 residues. Germline-derived CDR1 and CDR2 are MNHNY and SVGAGI (reference sequence). The J segment lost 0 bases and the V segment lost 4 bases, leaving 1 base of the junction unmatched. The CDR3 sequence is CASSSGQGSYEQYF. The CDR3 bases are TGTGCCAGCAGTTCGGGACAGGGCTCCTACGAGCAGTACTTC.

The chain is built from TRBV29-1 and TRBJ2-1, with 9 bases aligning to TRBD1. V gave up 7 bases and J gave up 2 bases; unmatched junction bases: 6. CDR3 length equals 14 residues. Germline CDR1 reads SQVTM; CDR2 reads ANQGSEA. CDR3 loop: CSGTGTGTYNEQFF. CDR3 sequence (DNA): TGCAGCGGGACCGGGACAGGGACCTACAATGAGCAGTTCTTC.

The genes are TRBV15 and TRBJ2-4; no reliable D call. The germline V and J ends were trimmed by 7 bases and 0 bases, with 10 bases remaining between them. This CDR3 contains 14 residues. Germline V lookup: CDR1 LNHNV, CDR2 YYDKDF (reference sequence). The CDR3 coding sequence is TGTGCCACCAATCAGGATCTAGCCAAAAACATTCAGTACTTC. This gives the protein CATNQDLAKNIQYF.

This sequence joins TRBV7-9 and TRBJ2-7, with TRBD1 identical over 10 bases. Per germline, CDR1 SEHNR and CDR2 FQNEAQ (reference sequence). This CDR3 region has 16 residues. V shed 2 bases and J 1 base; nucleotides not matched to a gene: 5. For the CDR3, the DNA is TGTGCCAGCAGCTTATGGACAGGGGGGTTATCCTACGAGCAGTACTTC. Translated, it gives CASSLWTGGLSYEQYF. Variable domain in full (rest from reference TRBV7-9 and TRBJ2-7): DTGVSQNPRHKITKRGQNVTFRCDPISEHNRLYWYRQTLGQGPEFLTYFQNEAQLEKSRLLSDRFSAERPKGSFSTLEIQRTEQGDSAMYLCASSLWTGGLSYEQYFGPGTRLTVT.

This clone appeared a single time. The chain recombines TRBV5-4 with TRBJ2-1; 7 nucleotides agree with TRBD2. The CDR3 extends over 17 amino acids. In germline, CDR1 is SGHNT, CDR2 YYREEE (reference sequence). After removal of 0 bases from V and 0 bases from J, the junction contained 6 bases not matched to a gene. The CDR3 coding sequence is TGTGCCAGCAGCTTGGCGGGTAGCGGGTACTCCTACAATGAGCAGTTCTTC. The encoded protein is CASSLAGSGYSYNEQFF.

Only a few counts were recorded for this clone. The chain couples TRBV5-1 to TRBJ2-1, with a tentative D call TRBD2 (6 bases). Trimming removed 1 base at V and 7 bases at J, with 18 bases between. The CDR3 totals 16 residues. Germline assignment: CDR1 SGHRS and CDR2 YFSETQ. CDR3 in amino acids: CASSLYILGDSNEQFF. CDR3 nucleotide sequence: TGCGCCAGCAGCTTGTATATTTTGGGGGACTCAAATGAGCAGTTCTTC.

The chain joins TRBV28 to TRBJ2-3; 7 bases match TRBD1. The V gene end was trimmed by 6 bases and the J gene end by 2 bases; junction bases not matched to a gene: 11. The CDR3 is made up of 16 amino acids. Germline CDR1 reads MDHEN; CDR2 reads SYDVKM. CDR3 sequence (DNA): TGTGCCAGCAGATTTGACCGGGACAGACTCACAGATACGCAGTATTTT. The encoded protein is CASRFDRDRLTDTQYF.

The genes are TRBV13 and TRBJ2-1; 9 positions match TRBD1. The trim removed 4 bases at V and 1 base at J, leaving 2 bases unmatched. The CDR3 is made up of 15 amino acids. Germline V gene data show CDR1 as PRHDT and CDR2 as FYEKMQ (reference sequence). The CDR3 coding sequence is TGTGCCAGCAGCTCCGGGACAGGGTCCTACAATGAGCAGTTCTTC. Its translation: CASSSGTGSYNEQFF.